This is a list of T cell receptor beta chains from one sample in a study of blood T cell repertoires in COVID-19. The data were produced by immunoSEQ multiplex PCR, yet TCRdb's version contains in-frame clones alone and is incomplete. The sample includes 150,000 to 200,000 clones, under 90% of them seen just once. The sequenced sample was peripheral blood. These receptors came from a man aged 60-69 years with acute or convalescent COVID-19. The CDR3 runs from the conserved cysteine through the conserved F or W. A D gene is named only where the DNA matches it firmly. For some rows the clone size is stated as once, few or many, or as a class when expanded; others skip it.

CDR3: CASSYGGRGLEQYF
DNA: TGTGCCAGCAGTTACGGAGGGAGAGGGCTCGAGCAGTACTTC
D: NA
size: NA
V: TRBV6-5
J: TRBJ2-7

CDR3: CASSLAAGLPDTQYF
DNA: TGTGCCAGCAGTTTAGCGGCGGGATTACCAGATACGCAGTATTTT
D: NA
size: NA
V: TRBV27
J: TRBJ2-3

CDR3: CASTGWDNQNRYGYTF
DNA: TGTGCCAGCACCGGGTGGGACAATCAAAATCGATATGGCTACACCTTC
D: NA
size: NA
V: TRBV2
J: TRBJ1-2

CDR3: CASSVLIGGGNEQFF
DNA: TGTGCCAGCAGCGTACTTATAGGGGGAGGGAATGAGCAGTTCTTC
D: NA
size: NA
V: TRBV9
J: TRBJ2-1

CDR3: CASGRGGGATDTQYF
DNA: TGTGCTAGTGGCAGGGGCGGGGGGGCGACAGATACGCAGTATTTT
D: TRBD2
size: NA
V: TRBV12-5
J: TRBJ2-3

CDR3: CASNAGTRVEYEQYF
DNA: TGTGCCAGCAACGCCGGGACTAGAGTTGAGTACGAGCAGTACTTC
D: TRBD2
size: once
V: TRBV6-6
J: TRBJ2-7

CDR3: CASSPREGYEQYF
DNA: TGTGCCAGCAGCCCGAGAGAGGGCTACGAGCAGTACTTC
D: NA
size: once
V: TRBV6-5
J: TRBJ2-7

CDR3: CASSFRYSLNTGELFF
DNA: TGTGCCAGCAGTTTCCGTTATAGTTTGAACACCGGGGAGCTGTTTTTT
D: NA
size: NA
V: TRBV6-5
J: TRBJ2-2

CDR3: CASSLPRTSGKTYEQYF
DNA: TGTGCCAGCAGCTTACCCCGGACTAGCGGGAAAACCTACGAGCAGTACTTC
D: TRBD2
size: NA
V: TRBV7-9
J: TRBJ2-7

CDR3: CASSPGTGYNEKLFF
DNA: TGTGCCAGCAGCCCCGGGACAGGGTATAATGAAAAACTGTTTTTT
D: TRBD1
size: NA
V: TRBV7-9
J: TRBJ1-4

CDR3: CASSPLAGGGSYNEQFF
DNA: TGCGCCAGCAGCCCCCTAGCGGGAGGGGGGTCCTACAATGAGCAGTTCTTC
D: TRBD2
size: NA
V: TRBV5-1
J: TRBJ2-1

CDR3: CASSFGQRRFF
DNA: TGTGCCAGCAGTTTTGGACAAAGGCGGTTCTTC
D: NA
size: once
V: TRBV11-2
J: TRBJ2-1

CDR3: CASSPTTVENTIYF
DNA: TGTGCCAGCAGTCCCACGACAGTGGAAAACACCATATATTTT
D: NA
size: NA
V: TRBV5-5
J: TRBJ1-3

CDR3: CASSQAAPGYEQYF
DNA: TGTGCCAGCAGCCAAGCCGCGCCTGGCTACGAGCAGTACTTC
D: NA
size: NA
V: TRBV14
J: TRBJ2-7

CDR3: CATSSGTNEKLFF
DNA: TGTGCCACCAGCAGCGGTACTAATGAAAAACTGTTTTTT
D: NA
size: NA
V: TRBV15
J: TRBJ1-4

CDR3: CASSRDSNTGELFF
DNA: TGTGCCAGCAGCCGGGACAGTAACACCGGGGAGCTGTTTTTT
D: TRBD1
size: NA
V: TRBV9
J: TRBJ2-2

CDR3: CASSITGTGGYEQYF
DNA: TGTGCCAGTAGTATCACCGGGACAGGGGGATACGAGCAGTACTTC
D: TRBD1
size: NA
V: TRBV19
J: TRBJ2-7

CDR3: CASSQSEPGLVRHEQFF
DNA: TGTGCCAGCAGCCAATCCGAACCGGGACTAGTAAGGCATGAGCAGTTCTTC
D: TRBD2
size: NA
V: TRBV16
J: TRBJ2-1

CDR3: CSASPSGRRGDTQYF
DNA: TGCAGTGCTAGTCCTAGCGGGAGGAGGGGGGATACGCAGTATTTT
D: TRBD2
size: NA
V: TRBV20-1
J: TRBJ2-3

CDR3: CASSPGTSGDRRTDTQYF
DNA: TGTGCCAGCAGTCCAGGGACTAGCGGAGACCGACGCACAGATACGCAGTATTTT
D: TRBD2
size: NA
V: TRBV6-2/TRBV6-3
J: TRBJ2-3

CDR3: CASSQVRTLATFNQPQHF
DNA: TGCGCCAGCAGCCAAGTAAGGACACTAGCTACTTTCAATCAGCCCCAGCATTTT
D: NA
size: few
V: TRBV4-1
J: TRBJ1-5

CDR3: CASRASGSLDTQYF
DNA: TGCGCCAGCAGGGCTAGCGGGAGTTTGGATACGCAGTATTTT
D: TRBD2
size: NA
V: TRBV10-1
J: TRBJ2-3

CDR3: CASGGGGVYEQYF
DNA: TGTGCTAGTGGAGGAGGCGGGGTCTACGAGCAGTACTTC
D: NA
size: NA
V: TRBV12-5
J: TRBJ2-7

CDR3: CSARDQTNYGYTF
DNA: TGCAGTGCTCGTGATCAGACTAACTATGGCTACACCTTC
D: NA
size: NA
V: TRBV20-1
J: TRBJ1-2

CDR3: CASSPKRTSGPGDNEQFF
DNA: TGTGCCAGCAGCCCGAAAAGGACTAGCGGGCCGGGTGACAATGAGCAGTTCTTC
D: TRBD2
size: NA
V: TRBV9
J: TRBJ2-1

CDR3: CASNRLDSPLHF
DNA: TGTGCCAGTAACAGGCTCGATTCACCCCTCCACTTT
D: NA
size: NA
V: TRBV19
J: TRBJ1-6

CDR3: CASTPGDRNTGELFF
DNA: TGTGCCAGCACCCCTGGGGACAGGAACACCGGGGAGCTGTTTTTT
D: TRBD1
size: NA
V: TRBV11-3
J: TRBJ2-2

CDR3: CASGGQGYIEQYF
DNA: TGCGCCAGCGGAGGACAGGGGTATATCGAGCAGTACTTC
D: TRBD1
size: NA
V: TRBV10-2
J: TRBJ2-7

CDR3: CASSQGVGAGVQETQYF
DNA: TGTGCCAGCAGCCAAGGTGTCGGGGCGGGGGTACAAGAGACCCAGTACTTC
D: TRBD2
size: few
V: TRBV4-2
J: TRBJ2-5

CDR3: CASSYLREAGYTF
DNA: TGTGCCAGCAGTTACCTCAGGGAAGCGGGCTACACCTTC
D: NA
size: NA
V: TRBV6-6
J: TRBJ1-2

CDR3: CASSLGLHYNSPLHF
DNA: TGTGCCAGCAGTTTAGGGCTCCATTATAATTCACCCCTCCACTTT
D: NA
size: NA
V: TRBV28
J: TRBJ1-6

CDR3: CASSLTQQGADYTF
DNA: TGTGCCAGCAGCTTAACCCAACAGGGGGCTGACTACACCTTC
D: TRBD1
size: NA
V: TRBV7-2
J: TRBJ1-2

CDR3: CASSPTFAGNFRSSYNEQFF
DNA: TGTGCCAGCAGTCCGACCTTTGCGGGGAACTTTCGTAGCTCCTACAATGAGCAGTTCTTC
D: NA
size: few
V: TRBV27
J: TRBJ2-1

CDR3: CSASHRGLGAEAFF
DNA: TGCAGTGCTAGTCACAGGGGGCTGGGCGCTGAAGCTTTCTTT
D: TRBD1
size: NA
V: TRBV20-1
J: TRBJ1-1

CDR3: CASRLGQGIYEQYF
DNA: TGTGCCAGCAGGCTGGGACAGGGAATCTACGAGCAGTACTTC
D: TRBD1
size: NA
V: TRBV6-5
J: TRBJ2-7

CDR3: CASSVGSSYNSPLHF
DNA: TGTGCCAGCAGCGTAGGTAGCTCCTATAATTCACCCCTCCACTTT
D: NA
size: few
V: TRBV9
J: TRBJ1-6

CDR3: CASSVGGLNSPLHF
DNA: TGTGCCAGCAGCGTAGGAGGGCTGAATTCACCCCTCCACTTT
D: NA
size: NA
V: TRBV9
J: TRBJ1-6

CDR3: CASSNLRGMRGYTF
DNA: TGTGCCAGTAGTAACCTTCGGGGGATGCGAGGCTACACCTTC
D: NA
size: few
V: TRBV19
J: TRBJ1-2

CDR3: CASSNPGGLNTEAFF
DNA: TGTGCCAGCAGTAACCCAGGGGGCCTGAACACTGAAGCTTTCTTT
D: TRBD1
size: NA
V: TRBV6-5
J: TRBJ1-1

CDR3: CASSNRVLSPLHF
DNA: TGTGCCAGTAGTAACAGGGTACTCTCACCCCTCCACTTT
D: NA
size: NA
V: TRBV19
J: TRBJ1-6

CDR3: CASRDAGGSYEQYF
DNA: TGTGCCAGTAGAGATGCGGGGGGCTCCTACGAGCAGTACTTC
D: TRBD2
size: NA
V: TRBV19
J: TRBJ2-7

CDR3: CASGSTKLAGVLNEQFF
DNA: TGTGCTAGTGGTTCGACCAAACTAGCGGGAGTGTTGAATGAGCAGTTCTTC
D: TRBD2
size: NA
V: TRBV12-5
J: TRBJ2-1

CDR3: CASSDDKAYSYEQYF
DNA: TGTGCCAGCAGTGATGACAAGGCCTACTCCTACGAGCAGTACTTC
D: NA
size: NA
V: TRBV28
J: TRBJ2-7

CDR3: CASSFGTDYNSPLHF
DNA: TGTGCCAGCAGCTTCGGGACAGACTATAATTCACCCCTCCACTTT
D: TRBD1
size: NA
V: TRBV5-4
J: TRBJ1-6

CDR3: CASKPGQSYNSPLHF
DNA: TGTGCCAGCAAACCGGGACAGAGCTATAATTCACCCCTCCACTTT
D: TRBD1
size: NA
V: TRBV7-2
J: TRBJ1-6

CDR3: CASRDSGRSTGELFF
DNA: TGTGCCAGCAGGGATAGCGGGAGATCCACCGGGGAGCTGTTTTTT
D: TRBD2
size: NA
V: TRBV7-2
J: TRBJ2-2

CDR3: CASSQVEGNTIYF
DNA: TGTGCCAGCAGCCAAGTAGAAGGAAACACCATATATTTT
D: NA
size: NA
V: TRBV3-1/TRBV3-2
J: TRBJ1-3

CDR3: CASRTGSSGYTF
DNA: TGTGCCAGTCGAACAGGGTCGAGTGGCTACACCTTC
D: NA
size: once
V: TRBV6-5
J: TRBJ1-2

CDR3: CSASYRGRGVGTQYF
DNA: TGCAGTGCTAGTTACCGCGGGAGGGGGGTTGGGACCCAGTACTTC
D: TRBD2
size: NA
V: TRBV20-1
J: TRBJ2-5

CDR3: CASSQGLSAGVSDTQYF
DNA: TGCGCCAGCAGCCAAGGCCTTTCAGCGGGGGTGTCAGATACGCAGTATTTT
D: TRBD2
size: few
V: TRBV4-3
J: TRBJ2-3

CDR3: CASSRIGQGGTDTQYF
DNA: TGTGCTAGCAGCCGTATAGGACAGGGAGGTACAGATACGCAGTATTTT
D: TRBD1
size: NA
V: TRBV7-7
J: TRBJ2-3

CDR3: CASRRPGQGFSPLHF
DNA: TGTGCCAGCAGAAGACCGGGACAGGGCTTTTCACCCCTCCACTTT
D: TRBD1
size: few
V: TRBV11-2
J: TRBJ1-6

CDR3: CAWRRESPYEQYF
DNA: TGTGCCTGGAGGCGGGAGTCTCCCTACGAGCAGTACTTC
D: TRBD2
size: NA
V: TRBV30
J: TRBJ2-7

CDR3: CASSPGHWDNEQFF
DNA: TGCGCCAGCAGCCCGGGTCATTGGGACAATGAGCAGTTCTTC
D: NA
size: NA
V: TRBV5-1
J: TRBJ2-1

CDR3: CASRKGQGDTEAFF
DNA: TGTGCCAGCAGAAAGGGACAGGGGGACACTGAAGCTTTCTTT
D: TRBD1
size: NA
V: TRBV6-4
J: TRBJ1-1

CDR3: CASRYGRAMKGANVLTF
DNA: TGTGCCAGCAGGTACGGGAGAGCCATGAAGGGGGCCAACGTCCTGACTTTC
D: NA
size: NA
V: TRBV9
J: TRBJ2-6

CDR3: CASSAGLAGTWGTDTQYF
DNA: TGTGCCAGCAGCGCGGGACTAGCGGGAACTTGGGGCACAGATACGCAGTATTTT
D: TRBD2
size: NA
V: TRBV7-2
J: TRBJ2-3

CDR3: CASSGLGGGNQPQHF
DNA: TGTGCCAGCAGCGGTCTAGGCGGGGGCAATCAGCCCCAGCATTTT
D: NA
size: NA
V: TRBV2
J: TRBJ1-5

CDR3: CSVNKAGASGNTIYF
DNA: TGTAGCGTCAATAAAGCGGGAGCCTCTGGAAACACCATATATTTT
D: NA
size: NA
V: TRBV29-1
J: TRBJ1-3